Listed here are 7 T cell receptor beta chains from one sample, sequenced in a study of Graves' ophthalmopathy and Graves' hyperthyroidism. The sequenced template was RNA, covering the TCR beta CDR3 region. Second-round multiplex PCR came after a first-round RT-PCR that employed HTBI primers. One entry per CDR3 protein, called by TCRdb with MiXCR from the multiplex PCR reads. The repertoire holds about 370,000 distinct CDR3 sequences, with around 17% as singletons. Sequencing was done on a sample of peripheral blood. The receptors derive from a woman aged 18-30 years with Graves' ophthalmopathy.

The chain joins TRBV30 to TRBJ1-3; D gene ambiguous. Germline V gene sequence: CDR1 GTSNPN, CDR2 SVGIG (reference sequence). The CDR3 consists of 13 residues. V was trimmed by 5 bases and J by 0 bases, leaving 8 bases between them. The CDR3 sequence is CAWDTHSGNTIYF. The CDR3 region has the DNA TGTGCCTGGGACACCCACTCTGGAAACACCATATATTTT.

The chain carries TRBV4-2 and TRBJ2-2; 8 bases are shared with TRBD1. Germline CDR1 is LGHNA and CDR2 is YNFKEQ. The CDR3 has 17 residues. J was trimmed by 4 bases and V by 6 bases; bases with no gene match: 13. The CDR3 protein is CASSNGPQGAGTGELFF. For the CDR3, the DNA is TGTGCCAGCAGTAACGGCCCGCAGGGGGCTGGCACCGGGGAGCTGTTTTTT.

The sample holds many counts of this clonotype. The genes are TRBV11-2 and TRBJ1-5; perhaps TRBD1 as D (6 bases). The ends were cut back, 0 bases at V and 5 bases at J, with 11 bases in the middle. This CDR3 region has 15 residues. Germline V CDR1 and CDR2: SGHAT, FQNNGV. CDR3 coding DNA: TGTGCCAGCAGCTTAGATAGGGGGGCCCATCAGCCCCAGCATTTT. Its translation is CASSLDRGAHQPQHF. The complete variable domain, with remaining parts taken from reference TRBV11-2 and TRBJ1-5, reads EAGVAQSPRYKIIEKRQSVAFWCNPISGHATLYWYQQILGQGPKLLIQFQNNGVVDDSQLPKDRFSAERLKGVDSTLKIQPAKLEDSAVYLCASSLDRGAHQPQHFGDGTRLSIL.

This clonotype was counted ten times or more. V is TRBV12-3 or TRBV12-4 and J is TRBJ1-1; TRBD1 is a possible D gene (6 bases). The length of the CDR3 is 14 residues. V was shortened by 3 bases and J by 6 bases, with 14 bases between the two germline ends. This CDR3 reads CASSFVQGWAEAFF. The CDR3 DNA reads as TGTGCCAGCAGTTTTGTCCAGGGGTGGGCTGAAGCTTTCTTT.

This clonotype has at least ten counts. This chain connects TRBV28 to TRBJ2-2; D may be TRBD1 (5 bases). Trimming pared 6 bases from V and 2 bases from J, leaving 10 bases between. In germline, CDR1 is MDHEN, CDR2 SYDVKM. CDR3 length equals 14 residues. The DNA of the CDR3 is TGTGCCAGCAGAAAGGACATAAACACCGGGGAGCTGTTTTTT. Translated: CASRKDINTGELFF.

This chain connects TRBV6-2 or TRBV6-3 to TRBJ2-7; the match to TRBD2 covers 11 bases. J gave up 3 bases and V 0 bases, and 4 bases lay outside the gene matches. Per germline, CDR1 MNHEY and CDR2 SVGEGT. The CDR3 has 16 amino acids. DNA for the CDR3: TGTGCCAGCAGTTACTCATCTCTAGCGGGGGGCTACGAGCAGTACTTC. Its protein is CASSYSSLAGGYEQYF.

The V call is TRBV2, the J call TRBJ1-5; D gene unclear. Trimming cost V 2 bases and J 4 bases, with 12 bases left between them. The CDR3 has 15 amino acids. The germline V gene encodes CDR1 SNHLY and CDR2 FYNNEI. The CDR3 loop is CASSENAIGNQPQHF. For the CDR3, the DNA is TGTGCCAGCAGTGAAAATGCAATAGGGAATCAGCCCCAGCATTTT.